Listed below are T cell receptor beta chains from one sample, sequenced in a study of cytomegalovirus exposure and HLA in healthy donors. Sequenced by immunoSEQ multiplex PCR; TCRdb stores in-frame clones only, minus some. The profile covers roughly 130,000 clones, with 80% appearing a single time and under 3% taken by the ten largest. Sample: PBMCs. All receptors come from a man aged 25-40 years in good health and CMV-seronegative. CDR3s include the opening cysteine and the closing phenylalanine or tryptophan. The D gene is left open where the match is weak. Not all rows give a size; the values are once, few, many and, for expanded clones, a class.

size | J | V | D | DNA | CDR3
few | TRBJ2-4 | TRBV27 | . | TGTGCCAGCAGTAACGACCGACTAGCCAAAAACATTCAGTACTTC | CASSNDRLAKNIQYF
. | TRBJ1-2 | TRBV28 | . | TGTGCCAGCAGTCCCCTCGGGGAGGGTGGCTACACCTTC | CASSPLGEGGYTF
. | TRBJ1-2 | TRBV7-2 | . | TGTGCCAGCAGCTTAGGACCACAGGGTAGTGGCTACACCTTC | CASSLGPQGSGYTF
. | TRBJ1-5 | TRBV27 | . | TGTGCCAGCAGATTGGGGGGGGACGGTCATCAGCCCCAGCATTTT | CASRLGGDGHQPQHF
. | TRBJ2-1 | TRBV19 | TRBD2 | TGTGCCAGCTCCGAGGGACTAAGCTCCTACAATGAGCAGTTCTTC | CASSEGLSSYNEQFF
. | TRBJ2-1 | TRBV19 | . | TGTGCCAGTAGTAATAGCGGACTCCCGTCCTACAATGAGCAGTTCTTC | CASSNSGLPSYNEQFF
few | TRBJ1-2 | TRBV27 | TRBD1 | TGTGCCAGCAGTCGCCCAGGGACAGGGGCACGAGGCTACACCTTC | CASSRPGTGARGYTF
. | TRBJ2-7 | TRBV7-9 | . | TGTTCCAGCTCCCCTGGGGAGGACGAGCAGTACTTC | CSSSPGEDEQYF
few | TRBJ2-1 | TRBV27 | . | TGTGCCAGTTCTTGGACAGCGTACAATGAGCAGTTCTTC | CASSWTAYNEQFF
. | TRBJ2-7 | TRBV5-4 | . | TGTGCCAGCAGCTTGGGGACAGTGTCCTACGAGCAGTACTTC | CASSLGTVSYEQYF
. | TRBJ1-2 | TRBV13 | . | TGTGCCAGCAGCTTCCCCTCAGGTGGCTACACCTTC | CASSFPSGGYTF
. | TRBJ2-7 | TRBV6-6 | . | TGTGCCAGCAGAAGTAACATCTACGAGCAGTACTTC | CASRSNIYEQYF
. | TRBJ2-7 | TRBV19 | . | TGTGCCAGTAGTATAGAAGCCACCGCGGGGCAGTACTTC | CASSIEATAGQYF
. | TRBJ2-5 | TRBV9 | . | TGTGCCAGCAGCGGGGGAGAACAAGAGACCCAGTACTTC | CASSGGEQETQYF
. | TRBJ2-1 | TRBV19 | . | TGTGCCAGTAGTATAGTCTTCGGAGCGGTAGACTTCAATGAGCAGTTCTTC | CASSIVFGAVDFNEQFF
. | TRBJ1-2 | TRBV28 | TRBD1 | TGTGCCAGCAGTTTCTCCAGCCCGGGACAGCCGACGGTGGACTATGGCTACACCTTC | CASSFSSPGQPTVDYGYTF
. | TRBJ2-1 | TRBV12-5 | . | TGTGCTAGTGCCCTTGCCTCGAGCTCCTACAATGAGCAGTTCTTC | CASALASSSYNEQFF
. | TRBJ2-7 | TRBV10-3 | TRBD2 | TGTGCCATCAGTCCTAGCGGGAGGTCCTACGAGCAGTACTTC | CAISPSGRSYEQYF
few | TRBJ2-1 | TRBV30 | TRBD2 | TGTGCCTGGAATCAGCGGGAGGCGGGTGAGCAGTTCTTC | CAWNQREAGEQFF
. | TRBJ1-2 | TRBV2 | . | TGTGCCCCCCGGGGAGGTTACACCTTC | CAPRGGYTF
few | TRBJ2-2 | TRBV5-6 | . | TGTGCCAGCAGGGGGCGGCGTACCGGGGAGCTGTTTTTT | CASRGRRTGELFF
. | TRBJ1-5 | TRBV19 | . | TGTGCCAGTAGGGCTCCGGGCGGGGGTCAGCCCCAGCATTTT | CASRAPGGGQPQHF
. | TRBJ1-1 | TRBV27 | . | TGTGCCAGCAGTTTAGCGTTGAACACTGAAGCTTTCTTT | CASSLALNTEAFF
few | TRBJ2-7 | TRBV27 | . | TGTGCCAGCAGTTTATTTGGGAGTCCAGCCTACGAGCAGTACTTC | CASSLFGSPAYEQYF
. | TRBJ2-7 | TRBV7-2 | TRBD1 | TGTGCCAGCAGCCTCGACAGGGGCTACGAGCAGTACTTC | CASSLDRGYEQYF
. | TRBJ2-5 | TRBV6-5 | . | TGTGCCAGCAGTCCGGACAGTCCGGAGACCCAGTACTTC | CASSPDSPETQYF
few | TRBJ2-2 | TRBV6-5 | . | TGTGCCAGCAGTTACGATGGGACACGGGCCGGGGAGCTGTTTTTT | CASSYDGTRAGELFF
. | TRBJ1-2 | TRBV15 | . | TGTGCCACCAGCAGAGATAGGCAGGGTTCTGGCTACCCCTTC | CATSRDRQGSGYPF
. | TRBJ2-1 | TRBV11-3 | TRBD2 | TGTGCCAGCAGCCAAACGCGGGGGTCTGATAGGGATGAGCAGTTCTTC | CASSQTRGSDRDEQFF
. | TRBJ2-3 | TRBV4-3 | . | TGCGCCAGCAGCCAAGATACACGGGGTAGCACAGATACGCAGTATTTT | CASSQDTRGSTDTQYF
. | TRBJ2-1 | TRBV10-1 | . | TGCGCCAGCAGTGAAGCACCCCTTAATGAGCAGTTCTTC | CASSEAPLNEQFF
. | TRBJ1-3 | TRBV7-9 | . | TGTGCCAGCAGCTCGACCCGGGGTTCAGAAGGAAACACCATATATTTT | CASSSTRGSEGNTIYF
. | TRBJ2-7 | TRBV27 | TRBD1 | TGTGCCAGCAGCAAGGACAGGGCCGGCTACGAGCAGTACTTC | CASSKDRAGYEQYF
. | TRBJ1-1 | TRBV6-6 | TRBD1 | TGTGCCAGCAGTTACAGGGGGCTTGACACTGAAGCTTTCTTT | CASSYRGLDTEAFF
. | TRBJ1-4 | TRBV7-9 | TRBD1 | TGTGCCAGCAGCGGGGGACAGGGTTCAAAGGAAAAACTGTTTTTT | CASSGGQGSKEKLFF
. | TRBJ2-7 | TRBV27 | TRBD2 | TGTGCCGCGGGACTAGCGGCTTACGAGCAGTACTTC | CAAGLAAYEQYF
. | TRBJ1-3 | TRBV5-1 | . | TGCGCCAGCAGCCGAGACAGGGGAAACACCATATATTTT | CASSRDRGNTIYF
. | TRBJ2-7 | TRBV19 | TRBD2 | TGTGCCAGTAGTATTGTAGCGGGAGGTTACGAGCAGTACTTC | CASSIVAGGYEQYF
. | TRBJ2-7 | TRBV18 | . | TGTGCCAGCTCACCCCAGACCTCGACTGAAGACCCTTCCTACGAGCAGTACTTC | CASSPQTSTEDPSYEQYF
. | TRBJ2-1 | TRBV25-1 | . | TGTGCCAGCAGTGCTCCGGGATTAAATGAGCAGTTCTTC | CASSAPGLNEQFF
once | TRBJ2-5 | TRBV9 | . | TGTGCCAGCAGCGTGGGGGGGGGCGTACAAGAGACCCAGTACTTC | CASSVGGGVQETQYF
once | TRBJ1-5 | TRBV4-1 | . | TGCGCCAGCAGCCAAGATCACGGGGGACGTCAGCCCCAGAATTTT | CASSQDHGGRQPQNF
. | TRBJ2-7 | TRBV11-3 | . | TGTGCCAGCAGCTCAATAGGCGGCCAGACCATCTACGAGCAGTACTTC | CASSSIGGQTIYEQYF
. | TRBJ1-1 | TRBV6-6 | . | TGTGCCAGCAGTTACACAGCCCCCAGTGAAGCTTTCTTT | CASSYTAPSEAFF
. | TRBJ2-7 | TRBV30 | . | TGTGCCTGGAGTGAGGGGTTGGACTACGAGCAGTACTTC | CAWSEGLDYEQYF
. | TRBJ2-7 | TRBV7-8 | . | TGTGCCAGCAGGACGGTGGGGGGAACCTACGAGCAGTACTTC | CASRTVGGTYEQYF
. | TRBJ1-2 | TRBV2 | TRBD1 | TGTGCCAGCGGTGGGACAGACTATGGCTACACCTTC | CASGGTDYGYTF
. | TRBJ2-7 | TRBV5-5 | TRBD1 | TGTGCCAGCAGCGGCACAGGGGACTACGAGCAGTACTTC | CASSGTGDYEQYF
once | TRBJ2-2 | TRBV29-1 | . | TGCAGCGTAACCCTCGGGAGGAACACCGGGGAGCTGTTTTTT | CSVTLGRNTGELFF
. | TRBJ2-7 | TRBV2 | . | TGTGCCAGCAGAGTCCACTACTCTAGCGCGGAGCAGTACTTC | CASRVHYSSAEQYF
. | TRBJ2-1 | TRBV2 | TRBD1 | TGTGCCAGCTCAACACCCCCGGGACAGGCGGCCTCTAGTGAGCAGTTCTTC | CASSTPPGQAASSEQFF